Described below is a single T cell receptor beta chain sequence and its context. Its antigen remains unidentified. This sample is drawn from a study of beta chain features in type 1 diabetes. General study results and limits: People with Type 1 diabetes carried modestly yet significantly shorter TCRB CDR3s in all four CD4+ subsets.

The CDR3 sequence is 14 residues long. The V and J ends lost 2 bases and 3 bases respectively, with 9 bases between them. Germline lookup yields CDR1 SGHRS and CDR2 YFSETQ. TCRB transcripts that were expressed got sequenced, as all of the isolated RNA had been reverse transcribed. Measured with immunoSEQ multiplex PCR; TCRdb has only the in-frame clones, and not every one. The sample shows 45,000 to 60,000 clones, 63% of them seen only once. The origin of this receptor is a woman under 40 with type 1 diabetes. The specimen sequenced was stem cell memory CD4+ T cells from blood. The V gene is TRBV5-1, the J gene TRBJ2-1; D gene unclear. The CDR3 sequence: CASSLSTGYNEQFF. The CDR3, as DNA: TGCGCCAGCAGCTTATCCACGGGCTACAATGAGCAGTTCTTC.